A selection of T cell receptor beta chains follows, all from one sample in a study of blood T cell repertoires in COVID-19. The table came from immunoSEQ multiplex PCR; TCRdb's copy has only in-frame clones and leaves some out. The sample yields 150,000 or so clones, roughly 80% seen once. Sequenced input: PBMCs or T cells enriched from blood (not recorded which). These receptors all stem from a man in his forties or fifties who had recovered from COVID-19. The CDR3 runs from the conserved cysteine through the conserved F or W. Each record gives: clone size, D gene, J gene, V gene, CDR3 protein, CDR3 DNA. A D gene is named only where the DNA matches it firmly. Only some rows state a clone size, as once, few, many or a class for expanded clones.

-,TRBD1,TRBJ1-2,TRBV9,CASSVPRDPPGGQEGYTF,TGTGCCAGCAGCGTACCCCGGGACCCCCCCGGGGGACAGGAGGGCTACACCTTC
-,TRBD1,TRBJ2-7,TRBV4-3,CASSSGTGFYEQYF,TGCGCCAGCAGCTCCGGGACAGGCTTCTACGAGCAGTACTTC
-,TRBD1,TRBJ1-1,TRBV28,CASSPGTGEFAEAFF,TGTGCCAGCAGTCCAGGGACAGGGGAGTTCGCTGAAGCTTTCTTT
-,-,TRBJ1-1,TRBV7-2,CASSLGAMNTEAFF,TGTGCCAGCAGCTTAGGGGCTATGAACACTGAAGCTTTCTTT
-,TRBD1,TRBJ1-4,TRBV7-8,CASSSTTGGVAKLFF,TGTGCCAGCAGCTCAACCACAGGGGGCGTTGCAAAACTGTTTTTT
-,TRBD1,TRBJ1-2,TRBV7-2,CASSLGGNRGWNYGYTF,TGTGCCAGCAGCTTAGGCGGGAACAGGGGCTGGAACTATGGCTACACCTTC
-,TRBD1,TRBJ1-1,TRBV5-1,CASMGAGGVGTEAFF,TGCGCCAGCATGGGGGCAGGGGGAGTGGGCACTGAAGCTTTCTTT
few,-,TRBJ2-5,TRBV9,CASSVGASASETQYF,TGTGCCAGCAGCGTAGGGGCTAGCGCGTCAGAGACCCAGTACTTC
-,-,TRBJ2-3,TRBV24-1,CATSDSKGAGTDTQYF,TGTGCCACCAGTGATTCTAAAGGGGCAGGGACAGATACGCAGTATTTT
-,TRBD1,TRBJ1-2,TRBV28,CASSSRDSGCRF,TGTGCCAGCAGTAGCCGGGACAGCGGGTGCCGCTTC
-,-,TRBJ2-7,TRBV9,CASSPWEPPYEQYF,TGTGCCAGCAGCCCCTGGGAGCCCCCCTACGAGCAGTACTTC
-,-,TRBJ1-4,TRBV21-1,CATSAATNEKLFF,TGTGCCACCTCGGCAGCGACTAATGAAAAACTGTTTTTT
-,TRBD1,TRBJ2-7,TRBV7-2,CASSFGQGKEQYF,TGTGCCAGCAGCTTCGGACAGGGGAAAGAGCAGTACTTC
-,TRBD1,TRBJ1-1,TRBV11-2,CASSADRGGVAFF,TGTGCCAGCAGCGCCGACAGGGGAGGGGTCGCTTTCTTT
-,-,TRBJ1-4,TRBV6-5,CASSYRGIGEKLFF,TGTGCCAGCAGTTATAGGGGTATCGGGGAAAAACTGTTTTTT
-,-,TRBJ2-3,TRBV6-5,CASSYSGARDTQYF,TGTGCCAGCAGTTACTCGGGGGCCAGAGATACGCAGTATTTT
-,-,TRBJ2-7,TRBV7-9,CASSSAYEQYF,TGTGCCAGCAGCTCAGCCTACGAGCAGTACTTC
once,-,TRBJ2-5,TRBV7-7,CASSLGTSGQETQYF,TGTGCTAGCAGCCTCGGGACCAGCGGGCAAGAGACCCAGTACTTC
-,TRBD2,TRBJ2-1,TRBV6-5,CAMASLAGGPHEQFF,TGTGCCATGGCCTCGTTAGCGGGGGGGCCCCATGAGCAGTTCTTC
-,-,TRBJ1-1,TRBV7-8,CASSISQNTEAFF,TGTGCCAGCAGCATAAGCCAGAACACTGAAGCTTTCTTT
-,TRBD1,TRBJ1-2,TRBV2,CASRAGTGTYGYTF,TGTGCCAGCAGGGCCGGGACAGGGACGTATGGCTACACCTTC
-,TRBD1,TRBJ1-2,TRBV30,CAWSFGQGPPGGYTF,TGTGCCTGGAGTTTCGGACAGGGGCCCCCGGGCGGCTACACCTTC
once,TRBD2,TRBJ2-4,TRBV4-1,CASSQDSQNEIRTSGGAVLQYF,TGCGCCAGCAGCCAAGATTCACAAAACGAAATAAGGACTAGCGGGGGGGCAGTTCTTCAGTACTTC
-,-,TRBJ2-5,TRBV25-1,CASSDQAPRPRYF,TGTGCCAGCAGTGACCAGGCCCCCAGGCCCCGGTACTTC
-,TRBD1,TRBJ2-3,TRBV13,CASSLRQGSTDTQYF,TGTGCCAGCAGCCTAAGACAGGGAAGCACAGATACGCAGTATTTT
few,-,TRBJ1-2,TRBV7-2,CASSRGQFNYGYTF,TGTGCCAGCAGCCGCGGACAGTTCAACTATGGCTACACCTTC
-,-,TRBJ1-5,TRBV5-5,CASSFRLLTDSNQPQHF,TGTGCCAGCAGCTTCCGTTTATTGACAGATAGCAATCAGCCCCAGCATTTT
-,TRBD1,TRBJ1-5,TRBV19,CASSILPVRTGNNQPQHF,TGTGCCAGTAGTATCCTTCCTGTGAGGACAGGGAACAATCAGCCCCAGCATTTT
-,-,TRBJ2-1,TRBV7-2,CASSLVLNPWQFF,TGTGCCAGCAGCTTAGTATTAAATCCTTGGCAGTTCTTC
-,-,TRBJ1-1,TRBV18,CASSPPQSGRGNTEAFF,TGTGCCAGCTCACCACCGCAATCAGGGAGGGGAAACACTGAAGCTTTCTTT
-,TRBD1,TRBJ2-2,TRBV27,CASRPRDRGRTGELFF,TGTGCCAGCAGGCCGCGGGACAGGGGGAGAACCGGGGAGCTGTTTTTT
few,-,TRBJ2-7,TRBV9,CASSVEVGGSYEQYF,TGTGCCAGCAGCGTAGAGGTAGGAGGATCCTACGAGCAGTACTTC
-,-,TRBJ1-5,TRBV3-1/TRBV3-2,CASSQTGSNQPQHF,TGTGCCAGCAGCCAAACAGGCAGCAATCAGCCCCAGCATTTT
few,TRBD1,TRBJ1-1,TRBV5-1,CASSSYNRDPVRDRVRFGTEAFF,TGCGCCAGCAGCTCATACAATCGAGATCCGGTACGGGACAGGGTTAGGTTTGGCACTGAAGCTTTCTTT
-,TRBD1,TRBJ1-1,TRBV6-2/TRBV6-3,CASSPTGVGYTEAFF,TGTGCCAGCAGCCCCACAGGGGTCGGGTACACTGAAGCTTTCTTT